Shown below are 7 T cell receptor beta chains from a single sample sequenced in a study of identical twins. TCRdb fed the 5' RACE reads into MiXCR, producing one record per CDR3 protein. The profile shows about 920,000 distinct CDR3 sequences, about 12% of them singletons. The data were also submitted as part of a second study, on yellow fever vaccine responses in identical twins.

Sequences were obtained from PBMCs. These receptors originate from a woman younger than 30 in good health.

This clonotype was seen repeatedly, ten times or more. The chain has TRBV20-1 and TRBJ1-2; D remains unclear. Trimming removed 3 bases at V and 6 bases at J, with 8 bases between. Germline CDR1 DFQATT, CDR2 SNEGSKA (reference sequence). CDR3 length equals 11 residues. This chain's CDR3 is CSASLGNGYTF. CDR3 bases: TGCAGTGCTAGTCTAGGGAATGGCTACACCTTC.

This clonotype was found a few times. The chain uses TRBV20-1 and TRBJ2-3; 15 bases are a match to TRBD2. V shed 5 bases and J 3 bases; nucleotides not matched to a gene: 6. The CDR3 consists of 16 residues. Germline-derived CDR1 and CDR2 are DFQATT and SNEGSKA (reference sequence). The CDR3 loop reads CSAYGLAGGRTDTQYF. CDR3 coding DNA: TGCAGTGCTTACGGACTAGCGGGAGGGCGAACAGATACGCAGTATTTT.

The chain recombines TRBV20-1 with TRBJ2-7; 7 bases are shared with TRBD2. CDR1 is DFQATT, CDR2 SNEGSKA, per germline (reference sequence). The J segment lost 2 bases and the V segment lost 1 base, leaving 8 bases of the junction unmatched. This CDR3 region has 15 residues. CDR3 sequence reads: CSARGGGKTTYEQYF. The CDR3 DNA sequence: TGCAGTGCTAGAGGGGGGGGAAAAACTACCTACGAGCAGTACTTC.

This clonotype was counted a few times. The V gene is TRBV2, the J gene TRBJ2-3, with D possibly being TRBD2 (5 bases). V lost 6 bases, J lost 5 bases, and 12 bases lay in between. The CDR3 spans 13 residues. The germline V gene encodes CDR1 SNHLY and CDR2 FYNNEI. CDR3 sequence (DNA): TGTGCCAGCAGGTCCTCGGCGGGAGATACGCAGTATTTT. This codes for CASRSSAGDTQYF.

This clonotype showed up just a few times. The chain carries TRBV9 and TRBJ2-1; a weak D match, TRBD2 (6 bases). The CDR3 has 16 amino acids. The V gene lost 0 bases and the J gene lost 5 bases, with 15 bases spanning the gap. CDR1 and CDR2 from the germline V gene are SGDLS and YYNGEE. Here the CDR3 reads CASSVGGRRGDNEQFF. For the CDR3, the DNA is TGTGCCAGCAGCGTAGGGGGGAGGCGGGGCGACAATGAGCAGTTCTTC.

This clonotype has a handful of counts. The rearrangement links TRBV10-3 to TRBJ1-1; tentative D call: TRBD1 (6 bases). The V end was cut by 2 bases, the J end by 3 bases, with 16 bases between. Per germline, CDR1 ENHRY and CDR2 SYGVKD. The CDR3 sequence is 16 residues long. The CDR3, as DNA: TGTGCCATCAGTGAGGTTCTACAGGAGGGGGACACTGAAGCTTTCTTT. Translating gives CAISEVLQEGDTEAFF.

J is TRBJ1-3 and V is TRBV13, with 7 bases matching TRBD1. Germline assignment: CDR1 PRHDT and CDR2 FYEKMQ (reference sequence). The CDR3 has 16 amino acids. V trimming: 5 bases; J trimming: 4 bases; junction bases outside the gene matches: 11. The CDR3, as DNA: TGTGCCAGCAGCGGACAGGCCAATCATTCGGGAAACACCATATATTTT. Its protein is CASSGQANHSGNTIYF. Looking up the rest from reference TRBV13 and TRBJ1-3 gives the full variable domain: AAGVIQSPRHLIKEKRETATLKCYPIPRHDTVYWYQQGPGQDPQFLISFYEKMQSDKGSIPDRFSAQQFSDYHSELNMSSLELGDSALYFCASSGQANHSGNTIYFGEGSWLTVV.